The 22 T cell receptor beta chains in this list originate from one sample, sequenced in a study of blood T cell repertoires in COVID-19. Repertoires were generated with immunoSEQ multiplex PCR, while TCRdb's copy carries only in-frame clones and drops some. The profile shows about 190,000 clones, 65% to 80% of them singletons. Sequencing was done on a sample of peripheral blood. The receptors were gathered from a woman in her forties or fifties with acute or convalescent COVID-19.

This chain uses TRBV5-4 with TRBJ2-2; D may be TRBD2 (6 bases). Germline V gene data show CDR1 as SGHNT and CDR2 as YYREEE (reference sequence). V was pared by 4 bases and J by 0 bases, with 16 bases between. The CDR3 runs to 17 residues. This CDR3 is CASSPRVGGSNTGELFF. In DNA form, the CDR3 reads TGTGCCAGCAGCCCACGGGTCGGGGGATCGAACACCGGGGAGCTGTTTTTT.

CDR3 amino acids: CASSLGRGRVTGELFF. CDR3 sequence (DNA): TGTGCCAGCAGCTTGGGACGCGGGAGGGTCACCGGGGAGCTGTTTTTT. The rearrangement uses TRBV5-4 and TRBJ2-2; 9 positions match TRBD2. Losses at the gene ends were 0 bases for V and 4 bases for J; bases not matched to a gene: 4. CDR1 is SGHNT, CDR2 YYREEE, per germline (reference sequence). CDR3 length equals 16 residues. The full variable domain, with the rest looked up from reference TRBV5-4 and TRBJ2-2, is ETGVTQSPTHLIKTRGQQVTLRCSSQSGHNTVSWYQQALGQGPQFIFQYYREEENGRGNFPPRFSGLQFPNYSSELNVNALELDDSALYLCASSLGRGRVTGELFFGEGSRLTVL.

The rearrangement joins TRBV7-2 to TRBJ2-3, with 9 bases that match TRBD2. Germline assignment: CDR1 SGHTA and CDR2 FQGNSA. V shed 1 base and J 4 bases; nucleotides not matched to a gene: 6. The CDR3 is made up of 16 amino acids. DNA of the CDR3: TGTGCCAGCAGCTTAGTCGTCGCGGGAGGGTCAGATACGCAGTATTTT. Its translation: CASSLVVAGGSDTQYF.

V and J are TRBV28 and TRBJ2-1; no definite D call. This CDR3 has 13 amino acids. The V end was cut by 3 bases, the J end by 6 bases, with 9 bases between. Germline loops: CDR1 MDHEN, CDR2 SYDVKM. The DNA of the CDR3 is TGTGCCAGCAGTTTTGAGACACCCAATGAGCAGTTCTTC. Translated: CASSFETPNEQFF.

This sequence joins TRBV19 and TRBJ2-2, with D possibly TRBD1 on 6 matching bases. Looked up from germline, CDR1 is LNHDA and CDR2 is SQIVND (reference sequence). The ends were cut back, 6 bases at V and 4 bases at J, with 18 bases in the middle. The CDR3 spans 16 residues. CDR3 nucleotides: TGTGCCAGTAGAAGGGACACCGACTTCGGCACCGGGGAGCTGTTTTTT. It translates to CASRRDTDFGTGELFF.

The chain is built from TRBV19 and TRBJ2-7; 11 nucleotides agree with TRBD1. The CDR3 loop spans 15 amino acids. Germline V gives CDR1 LNHDA, CDR2 SQIVND (reference sequence). With 3 bases clipped from V and 5 bases from J, the junction kept 6 bases outside the gene matches. The CDR3 nucleotides read TGTGCCAGTAGTATTGGGGACAGGGGGTTCAACGAGCAGTACTTC. Translated: CASSIGDRGFNEQYF.

This chain connects TRBV29-1 to TRBJ1-5, with D perhaps TRBD1 (6 bases). V was shortened by 7 bases and J by 8 bases, with 15 bases between the two germline ends. CDR3 length equals 12 residues. Germline loops: CDR1 SQVTM, CDR2 ANQGSEA. The DNA of the CDR3 is TGCAGCGCCGGGGGGGGCGCTGAGCCCCAGCATTTT. Translation: CSAGGGAEPQHF. Looking up the rest from reference TRBV29-1 and TRBJ1-5 gives the full variable domain: SAVISQKPSRDICQRGTSLTIQCQVDSQVTMMFWYRQQPGQSLTLIATANQGSEATYESGFVIDKFPISRPNLTFSTLTVSNMSPEDSSIYLCSAGGGAEPQHFGDGTRLSIL.

This rearrangement joins TRBV2 to TRBJ2-4; 14 bases line up with TRBD2. There are 18 residues in the CDR3. With 6 bases clipped from V and 0 bases from J, the junction kept 7 bases outside the gene matches. Germline values: CDR1 SNHLY, CDR2 FYNNEI. As DNA, the CDR3 is TGTGCCAGCAGACCCGGACTAGCGGGGGGCATAGCCAAAAACATTCAGTACTTC. Protein: CASRPGLAGGIAKNIQYF.

The chain combines TRBV5-5 with TRBJ2-7, with 8 bases that match TRBD2. Germline values: CDR1 SGHKS, CDR2 YYEKEE (reference sequence). The CDR3 sequence is 16 residues long. The junction had 8 bases not matched to a gene; V was cut back by 0 bases and J by 3 bases. The CDR3 bases are TGTGCCAGCAGCTTGGGTCGCACTAGCGGCAACTACGAGCAGTACTTC. Its translation: CASSLGRTSGNYEQYF.

This CDR3 reads CASSPRWTGHQETQYF. The CDR3 DNA is TGTGCCAGCTCACCACGCTGGACAGGGCACCAAGAGACCCAGTACTTC. The V call is TRBV18, the J call TRBJ2-5, with 8 bases identical to TRBD1. After removal of 1 base from V and 0 bases from J, the junction contained 4 bases not matched to a gene. This CDR3 region has 16 residues. CDR1 is KGHSH, CDR2 LQKENI, per germline.

The chain joins TRBV6-5 to TRBJ1-1, with 9 bases aligning to TRBD1. The length of the CDR3 is 14 residues. Germline lookup yields CDR1 MNHEY and CDR2 SVGAGI. V lost 5 bases and J lost 7; bases outside the gene matches: 8. The CDR3 loop is CASSQTGGAFEAFF. CDR3 coding DNA: TGTGCCAGCAGTCAAACAGGGGGCGCATTTGAAGCTTTCTTT.

The rearrangement joins TRBV12-5 to TRBJ2-3, with TRBD1 matching 12 bases. Unmatched junction bases numbered 6, after V lost 5 bases and J lost 6 bases. The CDR3 spans 15 residues. The V gene's germline CDR1 is LGHNT and CDR2 FRNRAP. CDR3 loop: CASGPGQGARDTQYF. In DNA form, the CDR3 reads TGTGCTAGTGGTCCGGGACAGGGGGCACGGGATACGCAGTATTTT.

The sample holds a few counts of this clone. The chain couples TRBV5-4 to TRBJ1-2, with a weak D call TRBD1 (5 bases). The CDR3 consists of 16 residues. Germline V CDR1 and CDR2: SGHNT, YYREEE (reference sequence). Between the trimmed V and J ends, which lost 4 bases and 0 bases, there was a span of 16 bases. The CDR3 protein is CASSPGGFGSNYGYTF. In nucleotides, the CDR3 is TGTGCCAGCAGCCCCGGGGGTTTCGGGTCTAACTATGGCTACACCTTC.

This clone appeared a single time. This rearrangement joins TRBV9 to TRBJ1-2; D not resolved. The CDR3 consists of 13 residues. Germline V gene lookup returns CDR1 SGDLS and CDR2 YYNGEE. Trimming took 0 bases from V and 10 from J, leaving 13 bases between them. The CDR3 bases are TGTGCCAGCAGCGTAGTGGCGGATAGCGTCTACACCTTC. Protein product: CASSVVADSVYTF.

A few counts support this clone. This chain uses TRBV6-5 with TRBJ2-3; 7 nucleotides agree with TRBD1. V dropped 5 bases and J dropped 5; count of bases not matched to a gene: 4. Germline CDR1 MNHEY, CDR2 SVGAGI. The length of the CDR3 is 13 residues. The CDR3 here is CASSTRGQDTQYF. As DNA, the CDR3 is TGTGCCAGCAGTACTAGGGGGCAAGATACGCAGTATTTT.

This clone was recorded a few times. V and J are TRBV19 and TRBJ2-7; TRBD1 is a possible D gene (6 bases). The CDR3 extends over 13 amino acids. Between the trimmed V and J ends, which lost 3 bases and 2 bases, there was a span of 8 bases. Germline CDR1 reads LNHDA; CDR2 reads SQIVND (reference sequence). CDR3 region: CASSMGDTYEQYF. The DNA of the CDR3 is TGTGCCAGTAGTATGGGGGACACCTACGAGCAGTACTTC.

This clone was counted a few times. The chain is built from TRBV4-2 and TRBJ2-1, with 9 positions matching TRBD2. The CDR3 sequence is 16 residues long. CDR1 and CDR2 (germline): LGHNA, YNFKEQ. After removal of 1 base from V and 5 bases from J, the junction contained 6 bases not matched to a gene. CDR3 nucleotide sequence: TGTGCCAGCAGCCAAGTCGTGGCTAGCGGGAACAATGAGCAGTTCTTC. Protein product: CASSQVVASGNNEQFF.

The J gene is TRBJ2-3, the V gene TRBV28, with 7 positions matching TRBD2. With V trimmed by 4 bases and J by 5 bases, 9 bases remained unmatched. The CDR3 runs to 15 residues. Germline loops: CDR1 MDHEN, CDR2 SYDVKM. For the CDR3, the DNA is TGTGCCAGCAGTTCCCAGGGAGGGGACTTAGATACGCAGTATTTT. This translates into CASSSQGGDLDTQYF.

The J gene is TRBJ2-7, the V gene TRBV21-1; TRBD2 is the table's D call, not checked against the DNA. TRBV21-1 is tagged as a pseudogene. CDR3 length equals 12 residues. Here the CDR3 reads CASSRLASEQYF. In DNA form, the CDR3 reads TGTGCCAGTTCCCGCTTAGCGAGCGAGCAGTACTTC.

The chain is built from TRBV5-4 and TRBJ1-4; 7 bases match TRBD1. The germline gives CDR1 SGHNT, CDR2 YYREEE (reference sequence). The V and J ends lost 0 bases and 8 bases, in that order; junction bases with no gene match: 4. The CDR3 contains 14 residues. CDR3 in amino acids: CASSLDRGEEKLFF. The CDR3 DNA follows: TGTGCCAGCAGCTTGGACAGGGGTGAAGAAAAACTGTTTTTT.

The chain links TRBV5-1 to TRBJ2-7, with 10 nucleotides matching TRBD2. Germline V CDR1 and CDR2: SGHRS, YFSETQ. The V and J ends lost 7 bases and 0 bases, in that order; junction bases with no gene match: 13. The CDR3 loop spans 17 amino acids. CDR3 sequence: CASSPLGSGRDSYEQYF. The CDR3 region has the DNA TGCGCCAGCTCCCCCCTGGGGAGCGGGAGGGACTCCTACGAGCAGTACTTC.

Concerning this clone: Other DNA sequences within the sample encode an identical CDR3. The chain is built from TRBV29-1 and TRBJ2-1, with 8 nucleotides matching TRBD1. Germline V gene data show CDR1 as SQVTM and CDR2 as ANQGSEA. V lost 7 bases to trimming and J lost 5 bases; unmatched junction nucleotides: 4. The CDR3 spans 12 residues. The DNA of the CDR3 is TGCAGCGCTGGGACAGGAAACAATGAGCAGTTCTTC. It codes for CSAGTGNNEQFF.